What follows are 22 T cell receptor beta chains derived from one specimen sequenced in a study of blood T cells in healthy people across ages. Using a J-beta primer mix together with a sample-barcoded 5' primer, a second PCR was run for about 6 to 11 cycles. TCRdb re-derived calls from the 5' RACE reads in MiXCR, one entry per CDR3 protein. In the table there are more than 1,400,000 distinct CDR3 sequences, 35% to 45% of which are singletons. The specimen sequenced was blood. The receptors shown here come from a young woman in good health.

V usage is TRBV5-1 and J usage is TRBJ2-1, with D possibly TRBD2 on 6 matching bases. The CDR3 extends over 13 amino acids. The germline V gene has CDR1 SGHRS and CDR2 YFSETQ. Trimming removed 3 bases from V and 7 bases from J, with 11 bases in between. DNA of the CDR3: TGCGCCAGCAGCTCGGAGGGCCGAAATGAGCAGTTCTTC. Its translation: CASSSEGRNEQFF.

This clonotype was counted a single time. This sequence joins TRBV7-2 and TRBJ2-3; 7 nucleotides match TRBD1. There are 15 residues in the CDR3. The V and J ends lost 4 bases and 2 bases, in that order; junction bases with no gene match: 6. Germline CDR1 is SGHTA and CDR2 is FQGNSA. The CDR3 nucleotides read TGTGCCAGCAGCTCACAGGGGTGGTCCACAGATACGCAGTATTTT. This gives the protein CASSSQGWSTDTQYF.

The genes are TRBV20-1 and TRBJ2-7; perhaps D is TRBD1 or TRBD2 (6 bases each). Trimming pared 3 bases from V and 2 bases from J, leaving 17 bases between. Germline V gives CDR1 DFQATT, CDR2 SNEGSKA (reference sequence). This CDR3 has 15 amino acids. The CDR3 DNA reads TGCAGTGCTAGTGTAAGGGGGGTAAACCCCTACGAGCAGTACTTC. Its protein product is CSASVRGVNPYEQYF.

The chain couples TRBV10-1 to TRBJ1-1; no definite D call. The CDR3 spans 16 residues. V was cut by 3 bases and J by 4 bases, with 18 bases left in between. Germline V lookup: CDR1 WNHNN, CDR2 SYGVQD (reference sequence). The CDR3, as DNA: TGCGCCAGCAGTGATTCTCTGGGTCCAAAGGCCACTGAAGCTTTCTTT. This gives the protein CASSDSLGPKATEAFF.

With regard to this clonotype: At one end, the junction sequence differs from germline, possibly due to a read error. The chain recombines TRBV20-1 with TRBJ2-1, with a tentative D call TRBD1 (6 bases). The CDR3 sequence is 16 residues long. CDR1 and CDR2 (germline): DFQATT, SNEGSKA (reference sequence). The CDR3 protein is CSASATGTNSYNDQFF. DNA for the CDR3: TGCAGTGCTAGCGCGACCGGGACAAACTCCTACAATGATCAGTTCTTC.

The CDR3 bases are TGTGCCAGCAGAGCCTCGGGCGGGGACCATCGCGAGCAGTACTTC. As protein: CASRASGGDHREQYF. This rearrangement joins TRBV27 to TRBJ2-7, with a tentative D call TRBD2 (6 bases). The germline V gene encodes CDR1 MNHEY and CDR2 SMNVEV (reference sequence). V lost 6 bases to trimming and J lost 6 bases, with 21 bases between them. The CDR3 sequence is 15 residues long.

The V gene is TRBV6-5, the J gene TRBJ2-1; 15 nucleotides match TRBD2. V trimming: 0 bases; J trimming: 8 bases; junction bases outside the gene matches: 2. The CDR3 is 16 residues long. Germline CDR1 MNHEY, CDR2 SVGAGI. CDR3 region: CASSYSGTSGRYEQFF. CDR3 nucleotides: TGTGCCAGCAGTTACTCCGGGACTAGCGGGAGGTATGAGCAGTTCTTC.

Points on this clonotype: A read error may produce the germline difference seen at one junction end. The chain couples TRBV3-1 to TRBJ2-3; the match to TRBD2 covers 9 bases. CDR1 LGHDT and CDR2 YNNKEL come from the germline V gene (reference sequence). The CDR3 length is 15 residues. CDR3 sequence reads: CAGSQVLAGTDTQYF. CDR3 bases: TGTGCCGGCAGCCAAGTCCTAGCGGGGACAGATACGCAGTATTTT.

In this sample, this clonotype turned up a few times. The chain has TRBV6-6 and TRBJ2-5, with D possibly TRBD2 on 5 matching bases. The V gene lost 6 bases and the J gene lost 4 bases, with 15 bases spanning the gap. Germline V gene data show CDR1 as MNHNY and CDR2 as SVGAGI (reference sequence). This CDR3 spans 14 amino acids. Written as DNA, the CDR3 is TGTGCCAGCAGCCTGGGAGTTGAGGTAGAGACCCAGTACTTC. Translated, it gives CASSLGVEVETQYF.

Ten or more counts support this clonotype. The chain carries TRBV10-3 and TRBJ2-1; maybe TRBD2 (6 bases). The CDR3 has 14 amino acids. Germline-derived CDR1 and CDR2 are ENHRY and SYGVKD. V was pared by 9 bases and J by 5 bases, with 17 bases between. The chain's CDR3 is CAIAIAALNNEQFF. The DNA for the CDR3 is TGTGCCATAGCCATAGCGGCCCTCAACAATGAGCAGTTCTTC.

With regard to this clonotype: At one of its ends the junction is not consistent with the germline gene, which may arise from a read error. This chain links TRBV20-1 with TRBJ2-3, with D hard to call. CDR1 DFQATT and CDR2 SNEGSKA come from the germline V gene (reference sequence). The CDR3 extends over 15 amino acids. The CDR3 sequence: CSARETWSPADTQYF. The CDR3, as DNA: TGCAGTGCTAGGGAAACATGGAGCCCTGCTGATACTCAGTATTTT.

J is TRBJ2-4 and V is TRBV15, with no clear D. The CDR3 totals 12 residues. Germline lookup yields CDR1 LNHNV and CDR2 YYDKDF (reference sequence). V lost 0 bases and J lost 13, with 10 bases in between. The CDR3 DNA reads TGTGCCACCAGCAGAGACAGGTGTGAGCAGTACTTC. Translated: CATSRDRCEQYF.

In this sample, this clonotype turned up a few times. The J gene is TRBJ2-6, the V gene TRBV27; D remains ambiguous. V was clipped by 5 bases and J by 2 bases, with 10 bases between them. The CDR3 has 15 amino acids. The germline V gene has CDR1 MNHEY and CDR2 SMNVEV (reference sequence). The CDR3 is CASSNWAPGANVLTF. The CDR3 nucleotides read TGTGCCAGCAGTAACTGGGCTCCTGGGGCCAACGTCCTGACTTTC.

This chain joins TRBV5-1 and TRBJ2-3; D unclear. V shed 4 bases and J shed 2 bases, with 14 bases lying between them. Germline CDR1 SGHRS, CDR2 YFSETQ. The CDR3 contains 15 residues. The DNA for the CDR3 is TGCGCCAGCAGCGCGATCTGGGGAAACACAGATACGCAGTATTTT. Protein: CASSAIWGNTDTQYF.

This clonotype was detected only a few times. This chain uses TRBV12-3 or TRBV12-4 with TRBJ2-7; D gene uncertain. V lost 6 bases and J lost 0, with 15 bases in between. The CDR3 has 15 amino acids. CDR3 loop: CASSPVQLGSYEQYF. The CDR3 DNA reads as TGTGCCAGCAGCCCGGTGCAACTCGGCTCCTACGAGCAGTACTTC.

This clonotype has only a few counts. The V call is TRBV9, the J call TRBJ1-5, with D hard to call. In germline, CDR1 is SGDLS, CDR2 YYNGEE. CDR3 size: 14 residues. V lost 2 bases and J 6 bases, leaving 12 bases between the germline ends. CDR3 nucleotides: TGTGCCAGCAGCGTGAAGGGTGAGGGTCAGCCCCAGCATTTT. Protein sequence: CASSVKGEGQPQHF.

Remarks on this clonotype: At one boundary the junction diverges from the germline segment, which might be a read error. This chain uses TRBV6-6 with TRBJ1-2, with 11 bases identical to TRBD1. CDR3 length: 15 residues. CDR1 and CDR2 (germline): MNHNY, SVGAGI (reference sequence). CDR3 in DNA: TGTGCCAGCAGCCCCAGGACAGGGGGCAGAGATGGCTACATCTTC. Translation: CASSPRTGGRDGYIF.

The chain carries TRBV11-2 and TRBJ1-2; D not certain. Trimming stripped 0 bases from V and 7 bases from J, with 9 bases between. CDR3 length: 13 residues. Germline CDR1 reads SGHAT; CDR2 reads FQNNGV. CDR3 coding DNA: TGTGCCAGCAGCTTAGACCGGGAAACTGGCTACACCTTC. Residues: CASSLDRETGYTF.

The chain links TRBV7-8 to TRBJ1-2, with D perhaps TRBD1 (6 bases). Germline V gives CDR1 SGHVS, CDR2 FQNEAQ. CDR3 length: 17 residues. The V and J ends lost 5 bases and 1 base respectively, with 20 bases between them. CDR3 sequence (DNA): TGTGCCAGCAGCCCTAGTGGGCCGGGACACCTTAACTATGGCTACACCTTC. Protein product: CASSPSGPGHLNYGYTF.

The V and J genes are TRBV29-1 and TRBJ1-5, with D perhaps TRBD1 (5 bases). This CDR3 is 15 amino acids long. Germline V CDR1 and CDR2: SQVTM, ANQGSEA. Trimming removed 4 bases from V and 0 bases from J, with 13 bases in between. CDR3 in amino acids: CSVGCDSNSNQPQHF. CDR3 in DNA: TGCAGCGTTGGATGCGACAGCAATAGCAATCAGCCCCAGCATTTT. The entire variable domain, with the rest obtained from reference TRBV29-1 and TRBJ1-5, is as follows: SAVISQKPSRDICQRGTSLTIQCQVDSQVTMMFWYRQQPGQSLTLIATANQGSEATYESGFVIDKFPISRPNLTFSTLTVSNMSPEDSSIYLCSVGCDSNSNQPQHFGDGTRLSIL.

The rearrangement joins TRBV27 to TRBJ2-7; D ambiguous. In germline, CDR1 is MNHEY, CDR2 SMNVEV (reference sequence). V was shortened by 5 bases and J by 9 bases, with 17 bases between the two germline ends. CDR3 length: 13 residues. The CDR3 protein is CASSVMGHSGQYF. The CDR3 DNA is TGTGCCAGCAGTGTAATGGGCCACTCCGGGCAGTACTTC.

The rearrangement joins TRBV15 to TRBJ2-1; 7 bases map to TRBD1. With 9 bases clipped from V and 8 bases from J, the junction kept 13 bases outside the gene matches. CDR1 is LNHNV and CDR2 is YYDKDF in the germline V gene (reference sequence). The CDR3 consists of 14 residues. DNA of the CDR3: TGTGCCACAGGGGACAGACGAATACGGCATGAGCAGTTCTTC. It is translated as CATGDRRIRHEQFF.